A selection of T cell receptor beta chains follows, all from one sample in a study of blood T cells in healthy people across ages. TCRdb called the 5' RACE reads again in MiXCR, with one record for every CDR3 protein. Of about 1,000,000 distinct CDR3 sequences in the sample, 35% to 55% were seen once. The material sequenced was blood. The source is a woman between 55 and 75 years old in good health. Each CDR3 is given with its conserved first and last residue. Not every row has a clone size; where given, it reads once, few, many or a size class.

.	.	TRBV30	CAWRDRGVTETQYF
.	TRBJ2-3	TRBV20-1	CSASMASGRGRDTQYF
many	TRBJ2-3	TRBV9	CASSVAAGRDTQYF
.	TRBJ2-5	TRBV7-3	CASSLGSGSGETQYF
.	TRBJ2-6	TRBV6-5	CASSYSLSSGANVLTF
.	TRBJ2-7	TRBV2	CAATQGVFTYEQYF
.	TRBJ2-7	TRBV27	CASSTTASSYEQYF
.	TRBJ2-1	TRBV4-1	CASSQEGTRGNEQFF
many	TRBJ2-7	TRBV4-1	CASSPRDGTYEQYF
few	TRBJ2-3	TRBV20-1	CSAKGLAGGEDTQYF
few	TRBJ2-4	TRBV27	CASSSSQAYKNIQYF
few	TRBJ2-5	TRBV27	CASSLYYQETQYF
.	TRBJ2-4	TRBV2	CASSEELAKNIQYF
.	TRBJ2-7	TRBV20-1	CSASLAVAYEQYF
.	TRBJ2-7	TRBV7-8	CASSLPGAPYEQYF
few	TRBJ2-7	TRBV20-1	CSASKFSGGRYSYEQYF
.	TRBJ2-5	TRBV12-3/TRBV12-4	CASRTGTSGIQETQYF
few	TRBJ2-2	TRBV10-3	CAISEGTQAGELFF
.	TRBJ2-3	TRBV29-1	CSVDLTSLTDTQYF
.	TRBJ1-2	TRBV6-5	CASRGTGTLRYGYTF
many	TRBJ2-7	TRBV12-3/TRBV12-4	CASSSSGPSYEQYF
.	TRBJ2-1	TRBV4-1	CASSQDPSGSYSNEQFF
few	TRBJ2-7	TRBV12-3/TRBV12-4	CASSFMGYVYEQYF
.	TRBJ1-2	TRBV27	CASSLYANYGYTF